The clone carrying this T cell receptor (beta chain) showed up just once. This specimen belongs to a study of blood T cell repertoires in COVID-19. Overall study context: T cells, B-cell-depleted T cells, or PBMCs provided the cDNA or gDNA that served as material.

This CDR3 has 15 amino acids. The germline CDR1 and CDR2 sequences are LNHDA and SQIVND (reference sequence). With V trimmed by 2 bases and J by 5 bases, 7 bases remained unmatched. The method was immunoSEQ multiplex PCR; TCRdb's version includes in-frame clones alone and lacks a portion of them. This sample has 150,000 to 200,000 clones, with more than 75% found just once. The sequence was obtained from a man aged 40-49 years with active or convalescent COVID-19. Sequenced: peripheral blood. The chain recombines TRBV19 with TRBJ2-5, with 8 bases aligning to TRBD2. The CDR3 reads CASSISGGLGETQYF. DNA for the CDR3: TGTGCCAGTAGTATATCGGGAGGGCTTGGGGAGACCCAGTACTTC.